The clone carrying this T cell receptor beta chain was found once. Individuals drawn from 24 US areas were roughly 18 to 95 years old. Cohort placement rested on clinical history that participants reported themselves. Cohort 3 recovered donors had two negative PCRs, clearance, or symptom resolution. Measured with immunoSEQ multiplex PCR; TCRdb has only the in-frame clones, and not every one. This sample has 300,000 to 450,000 clones, with about 90% found just once. This record comes from a study of blood T cell repertoires in COVID-19. On the study more broadly: PBMCs, B-cell-depleted T cells, or T cells provided the cDNA or gDNA that made up the material.

Unmatched junction bases numbered 27, after V lost 0 bases and J lost 1 base. Per the germline V gene, CDR1 is LNHNV and CDR2 is YYDKDF (reference sequence). This CDR3 contains 24 residues. The sequenced material came from PBMCs or T cells enriched from blood (not recorded which). The TCR was taken from a woman in her thirties who had recovered from COVID-19. This chain uses TRBV15 with TRBJ1-5, with 7 nucleotides matching TRBD1. CDR3 DNA sequence: TGTGCCACCAGCAGAGAGGTGATGCCGGGCATTCGACAGGGTGGGAGGTTGAGCAATCAGCCCCAGCATTTT. Translation: CATSREVMPGIRQGGRLSNQPQHF.